A selection of T cell receptor beta chains follows, all from one sample in a study of shared clonotypes between healthy human individuals. Data came from immunoSEQ multiplex PCR; TCRdb stores just in-frame clones and leaves some out. The sample lists 2 million to 3 million clones, roughly 93% seen once, with 0.36% in the top ten. Sequencing was performed on naive CD4+ T cells from PBMCs. Source of these receptors: a man between 18 and 29 years old in good health. Some clones in this sample may be carry-over from other donors' samples. Both conserved end residues are part of each CDR3. Fields, in order: CDR3 DNA, CDR3 protein, D gene, V gene, J gene, clone size. The D gene is left open where the match is weak. Rows give clone size only sometimes, using once, few, many, or a class for an expanded clone.

CDR3 DNA: TGTGCCAGCAGTGGTGAGGTTCTGAACACTGAAGCTTTCTTT
CDR3 protein: CASSGEVLNTEAFF
D gene: .
V gene: TRBV2
J gene: TRBJ1-1
clone size: .

CDR3 DNA: TGCGCCAGCAGCCCAAAGACAGGGAGGTCGGCTGGGGCCAACGTCCTGACTTTC
CDR3 protein: CASSPKTGRSAGANVLTF
D gene: .
V gene: TRBV5-1
J gene: TRBJ2-6
clone size: .

CDR3 DNA: TGTGCCAGTAGTAAAAAGGGACTAGCGGGAACCTACACCGGGGAGCTGTTTTTT
CDR3 protein: CASSKKGLAGTYTGELFF
D gene: TRBD2
V gene: TRBV19
J gene: TRBJ2-2
clone size: .

CDR3 DNA: TGTGCCAGCAGCCAAGATTTACAGGGGAGGGCTTTCTTT
CDR3 protein: CASSQDLQGRAFF
D gene: TRBD1
V gene: TRBV14
J gene: TRBJ1-1
clone size: .

CDR3 DNA: TGTGCCAGCAGCTGGAACACAGGGGACACCGGGGAGCTGTTTTTT
CDR3 protein: CASSWNTGDTGELFF
D gene: TRBD1
V gene: TRBV7-6
J gene: TRBJ2-2
clone size: .

CDR3 DNA: TGTGCCAGCTCCACCTACACAGGGATAACTGAAGCTTTCTTT
CDR3 protein: CASSTYTGITEAFF
D gene: .
V gene: TRBV18
J gene: TRBJ1-1
clone size: .

CDR3 DNA: TGTGCCAGCAGGTCGACAGGGGGGAACAATGAGCAGTTCTTC
CDR3 protein: CASRSTGGNNEQFF
D gene: TRBD1
V gene: TRBV6-5
J gene: TRBJ2-1
clone size: once

CDR3 DNA: TGTGCCAGCAGCGAACGGACGTCCTCTGGGGCCAACGTCCTGACTTTC
CDR3 protein: CASSERTSSGANVLTF
D gene: .
V gene: TRBV7-9
J gene: TRBJ2-6
clone size: .

CDR3 DNA: TGTGCCACCAGCACCCCAGGACAGGGTGTTTTTGGTGGCTACACCTTC
CDR3 protein: CATSTPGQGVFGGYTF
D gene: TRBD1
V gene: TRBV15
J gene: TRBJ1-2
clone size: .

CDR3 DNA: TGTGCCAGCAGAAAGACAGGGACCCGAGCAGAGCAGTTCTTC
CDR3 protein: CASRKTGTRAEQFF
D gene: TRBD1
V gene: TRBV28
J gene: TRBJ2-1
clone size: .

CDR3 DNA: TGTGCCAGCAGCATCAGGGGCGCAAGGGAGACCCAGTACTTC
CDR3 protein: CASSIRGARETQYF
D gene: .
V gene: TRBV7-9
J gene: TRBJ2-5
clone size: .

CDR3 DNA: TGTGCCAGCAGCCCGGGACCGGGCTATGGCTACACCTTC
CDR3 protein: CASSPGPGYGYTF
D gene: .
V gene: TRBV7-9
J gene: TRBJ1-2
clone size: .

CDR3 DNA: TGCAGCGCCGGACTAGACACCGGGGAGCTGTTTTTT
CDR3 protein: CSAGLDTGELFF
D gene: TRBD2
V gene: TRBV29-1
J gene: TRBJ2-2
clone size: .

CDR3 DNA: TGTGCCAGCACCACACCTAGGGGGCGCGGGGATGTTGAAGCTTTCTTT
CDR3 protein: CASTTPRGRGDVEAFF
D gene: TRBD1
V gene: TRBV28
J gene: TRBJ1-1
clone size: once

CDR3 DNA: TGTGCCTGGGGTTTTATCGGGACACAGAGGGCCAACGTCCTGACTTTC
CDR3 protein: CAWGFIGTQRANVLTF
D gene: .
V gene: TRBV30
J gene: TRBJ2-6
clone size: .

CDR3 DNA: TGCGCCAGCAGCCCAACCGGGACAGGGAACACCGGGGAGCTGTTTTTT
CDR3 protein: CASSPTGTGNTGELFF
D gene: TRBD1
V gene: TRBV5-1
J gene: TRBJ2-2
clone size: .

CDR3 DNA: TGTGCCAGTAGCGCGGACCTTGGAGGGGGGTGGCAAGAGACCCAGTACTTC
CDR3 protein: CASSADLGGGWQETQYF
D gene: .
V gene: TRBV19
J gene: TRBJ2-5
clone size: .

CDR3 DNA: TGCAGCGTCTCAGGTGGGCAGGCTGAGGACATTCAGTACTTC
CDR3 protein: CSVSGGQAEDIQYF
D gene: .
V gene: TRBV29-1
J gene: TRBJ2-4
clone size: .

CDR3 DNA: TGTGCCAGCAGCTTAGTACAGGGGGATGGCTACACCTTC
CDR3 protein: CASSLVQGDGYTF
D gene: TRBD1
V gene: TRBV5-5
J gene: TRBJ1-2
clone size: .

CDR3 DNA: TGTGCCAGCTCACCAAACGGGACTCCCGGGGAGACCCAGTACTTC
CDR3 protein: CASSPNGTPGETQYF
D gene: .
V gene: TRBV18
J gene: TRBJ2-5
clone size: .

CDR3 DNA: TGTGCCAGTAGTAGGCTGGGGACAGGGGGAGGCTACGAGCAGTACTTC
CDR3 protein: CASSRLGTGGGYEQYF
D gene: TRBD1
V gene: TRBV19
J gene: TRBJ2-7
clone size: .